This TCR beta chain derives from a study of metastatic and nonmetastatic thyroid tumors. Study as a whole: Repertoire data that came from the blood and tumor or nodule tissue of malignant and benign thyroid patients were compared. Study-wide points: It was reportedly found that TCR beta diversity was significantly higher in malignant thyroid tumors than in benign nodules, a difference seen in both blood and tumor samples.

Using MiXCR, TCRdb reanalyzed the PCR reads. The data hold thousands of clones, with around 28% observed a single time. On this clone itself: Its antigen is undetermined.

This CDR3 has 15 amino acids. Germline loops: CDR1 MNHNS, CDR2 SASEGT. The ends were cut back, 4 bases at V and 2 bases at J, with 14 bases in the middle. Every patient underwent thyroid surgery untreated. The specimen was tumor tissue. The sequence was collected from a female donor with papillary thyroid cancer or a benign thyroid nodule (not recorded which). Some clones in this sample may be carry-over from other donors' samples. The chain recombines TRBV6-1 with TRBJ2-5, with D tentatively TRBD2 (7 bases). CDR3 coding DNA: TGTGCCAGCAGTGGTTCGCGGGGGACACAAGAGACCCAGTACTTC. It translates to CASSGSRGTQETQYF.